This T cell receptor beta chain is from a study of blood T cell repertoires in COVID-19. Data came from immunoSEQ multiplex PCR; TCRdb stores just in-frame clones and leaves some out. The sample includes around 310,000 clones, 90% of them seen just once. Germline V lookup: CDR1 SGHRS, CDR2 YFSETQ. Trimming took 0 bases from V and 0 from J, leaving 5 bases between them. The CDR3 has 14 residues. This sequence joins TRBV5-1 and TRBJ2-3, with unresolved D. The sample consisted of peripheral blood. This receptor was taken from a woman aged 40 to 50 with COVID-19, enrolled during active disease. CDR3 region: CASSLGHSTDTQYF. CDR3 sequence (DNA): TGCGCCAGCAGCTTGGGACATAGCACAGATACGCAGTATTTT.